This T cell receptor beta chain was recovered during a study of OX40 agonist ivuxolimab in advanced cancers. Across the whole study: Prior therapy, whether anti-PD-1, anti-PD-L1 or anti-CTLA-4, was allowed, and less than 45% had some.

The data were produced by immunoSEQ multiplex PCR, yet TCRdb's version contains in-frame clones alone and is incomplete. The sample contains 75,000 to 80,000 clones, around 87% of which appear only once. CDR1 SGHNT and CDR2 YYREEE come from the germline V gene (reference sequence). With 4 bases clipped from V and 0 bases from J, the junction kept 5 bases outside the gene matches. The CDR3 runs 15 residues. Sample: CD4+ or CD8+ T cells sorted from blood, taken in a trial of the OX40 agonist ivuxolimab. The chain has TRBV5-4 and TRBJ2-3; TRBD2 aligns across 7 bases. The TCR originated in an adult with an advanced solid tumor such as melanoma, head and neck, liver or kidney cancer. This CDR3 reads CASSPAGHSTDTQYF. Here the CDR3 DNA reads TGTGCCAGCAGCCCAGCGGGGCATAGCACAGATACGCAGTATTTT.